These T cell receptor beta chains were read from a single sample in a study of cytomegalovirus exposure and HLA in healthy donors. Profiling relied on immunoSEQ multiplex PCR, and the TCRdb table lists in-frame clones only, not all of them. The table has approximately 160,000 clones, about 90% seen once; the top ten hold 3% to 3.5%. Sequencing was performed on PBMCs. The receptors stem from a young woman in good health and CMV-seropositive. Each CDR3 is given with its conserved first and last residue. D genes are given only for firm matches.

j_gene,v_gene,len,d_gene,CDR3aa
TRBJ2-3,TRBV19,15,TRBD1,CASSNRQGPSDTQYF
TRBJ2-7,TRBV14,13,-,CASSSDSLREQYF
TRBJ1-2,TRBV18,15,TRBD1,CASSPMAGGNYGYTF
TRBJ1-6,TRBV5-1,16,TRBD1,CASSSLRQGGDSPLHF
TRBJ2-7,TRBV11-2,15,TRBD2,CASSLDRGVSYEQYF
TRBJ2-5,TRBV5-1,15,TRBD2,CASSLMRGERETQYF
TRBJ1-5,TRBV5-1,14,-,CASSLVGGDQPQHF
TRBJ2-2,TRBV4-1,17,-,CASSQVRRGVNTGELFF
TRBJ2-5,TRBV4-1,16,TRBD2,CASSRLAGGGRETQYF
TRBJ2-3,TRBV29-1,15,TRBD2,CSVEISGIGTDTQYF
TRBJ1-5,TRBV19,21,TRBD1,CASSIISGLGTGDYSNQPQHF
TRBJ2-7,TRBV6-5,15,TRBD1,CASSYGTAYSYEQYF
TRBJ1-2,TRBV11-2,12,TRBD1,CASSYRTGGYTF
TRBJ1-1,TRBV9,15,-,CASVPLAGYDTEAFF
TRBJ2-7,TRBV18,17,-,CASSPLRSERAHYEQYF